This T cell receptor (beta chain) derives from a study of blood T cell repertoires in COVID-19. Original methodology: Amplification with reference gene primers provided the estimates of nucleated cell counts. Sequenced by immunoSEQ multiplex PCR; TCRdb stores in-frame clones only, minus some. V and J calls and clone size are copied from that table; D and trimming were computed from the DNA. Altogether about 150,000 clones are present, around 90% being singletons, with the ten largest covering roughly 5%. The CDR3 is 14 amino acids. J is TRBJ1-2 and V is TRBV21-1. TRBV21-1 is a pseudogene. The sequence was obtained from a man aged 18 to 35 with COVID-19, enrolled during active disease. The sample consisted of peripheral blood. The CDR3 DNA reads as TGTGCCAGCAGTCAAAAACCGGAGGGCTATGGCTACACCTTC. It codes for CASSQKPEGYGYTF.